The source of this T cell receptor beta chain is a study of PD-L1 blockade in urothelial cancer (dated 2017 in TCRdb). About the investigation overall: All patients started therapy in about 2014 and received atezolizumab 1,200 mg intravenously every 3 weeks. An exploratory multi-omic analysis was conducted of the somatic, immune and clinical correlates of response to PD-L1 blockade with atezolizumab in urothelial cancer. Blood samples were analyzed at two time points: 3 weeks after treatment start (second dose) and 6 weeks after treatment start. Just over 28 patients had pretreatment blood TCR-seq, roughly 24 had at least one posttreatment blood collection, and roughly 24 had tumor TCR-seq. Progression-free survival longer than 6 months counted as durable clinical benefit, and TCR features were additionally tested against both progression-free and overall survival. Durable clinical benefit was achieved by nine patients but not by the remaining 20. TCR sequencing covered pretreatment tumor samples and matched, serially collected peripheral blood taken before and after atezolizumab treatment. Blood samples gave median yields of approximately 130,000 T cells and over 80,000 unique TCRs, along with a median clonality of 0.080. Patients had an ECOG performance status of 0 or 1 and had received between 0 and 3 prior chemotherapy regimens. In the same patients, whole exome sequencing and RNA sequencing of pretreatment tumors were performed in addition to TCR sequencing. About 85% of the roughly 29 patients were identified as males with urothelial cancer of bladder origin, and a prior smoking history was reported by 18 of 29 patients. Study-wide findings and limitations: Small sample size (n of about 30) and many exploratory analyses mean the results are intended to be hypothesis-generating. A pretreatment peripheral blood TCR clonality below the median was linked to improved progression-free and overall survival. At 3 weeks after the start of treatment, tumor-associated TCR clones in peripheral blood had expanded more in patients with durable benefit (n of about 21, p = 0.022).

On this clone: The target of this receptor is not known. No base quality values were provided; no much bigger clone lies one nucleotide off.

The time point tag for this specimen amounts to: peripheral blood 6 weeks after treatment start. The cohort included roughly 29 patients with locally advanced or metastatic urothelial carcinoma who were treated at Memorial Sloan Kettering on a trial protocol. Peripheral blood mononuclear cells were collected pretreatment and during treatment, with between 1 and 8 total time points per patient. The Qiagen DNeasy Blood extraction kit was used to purify genomic DNA from total PBMCs and from tumor samples. PBMCs were collected pretreatment and during treatment, and were isolated and stored as previously described. To estimate absolute template abundance from read counts, synthetic TCR analog templates were spiked into each PCR. The immunoSEQ assay was used to amplify TCRbeta CDR3 regions from genomic DNA with bias-controlled V and J gene primers. Sequencing of rearranged TCRbeta segments was performed at approximately 20X coverage. The paper's processing steps were these. Clustering was used to correct sequencing errors, and CDR3s were annotated against IMGT to assign V, D and J genes. Downstream analyses used only productive TCRbeta rearrangements, leaving out any out-of-frame or stop-codon sequences. To compute clonality, Shannon entropy was normalized by the log of the number of unique productive sequences and then subtracted from one. Fisher's exact test with Benjamini-Hochberg correction, at a threshold of adjusted p below 0.01, was used to find clones that differed between time points or between blood and tumor. The table was pulled from immuneACCESS by TCRdb, which kept in-frame rearrangements only. Such tables lose some clones; where checked, under half of the loss comes from unresolved V genes, and the rest has no known cause. V, J and clone size are taken as reported in that table, and D and trimming were inferred from the DNA itself. In all, the sample holds around 87,000 clones, and approximately 87% of those were seen once. The ten largest clonotypes hold 8.4% of the sample.

The CDR1 and CDR2 encoded by the germline V gene are SGDLS and YYNGEE. The CDR3 numbers 14 residues from cysteine through phenylalanine. The only DNA kept is the CDR3, 42 bases in frame from the first base. V is cut by 4 bases and J by 6 bases, and the space between the germline ends is 16 bases. This TCR came from a man in his 70s with urothelial cancer. Sequences were derived from PBMCs, sampled around atezolizumab (anti-PD-L1) treatment. The rearrangement combines TRBV9 with TRBJ1-1, with the D segment identity uncertain. Here is the DNA: TGTGCCAGCAGCCCCCATACCGACGGGGCTGAAGCTTTCTTT. Translation gives CASSPHTDGAEAFF.